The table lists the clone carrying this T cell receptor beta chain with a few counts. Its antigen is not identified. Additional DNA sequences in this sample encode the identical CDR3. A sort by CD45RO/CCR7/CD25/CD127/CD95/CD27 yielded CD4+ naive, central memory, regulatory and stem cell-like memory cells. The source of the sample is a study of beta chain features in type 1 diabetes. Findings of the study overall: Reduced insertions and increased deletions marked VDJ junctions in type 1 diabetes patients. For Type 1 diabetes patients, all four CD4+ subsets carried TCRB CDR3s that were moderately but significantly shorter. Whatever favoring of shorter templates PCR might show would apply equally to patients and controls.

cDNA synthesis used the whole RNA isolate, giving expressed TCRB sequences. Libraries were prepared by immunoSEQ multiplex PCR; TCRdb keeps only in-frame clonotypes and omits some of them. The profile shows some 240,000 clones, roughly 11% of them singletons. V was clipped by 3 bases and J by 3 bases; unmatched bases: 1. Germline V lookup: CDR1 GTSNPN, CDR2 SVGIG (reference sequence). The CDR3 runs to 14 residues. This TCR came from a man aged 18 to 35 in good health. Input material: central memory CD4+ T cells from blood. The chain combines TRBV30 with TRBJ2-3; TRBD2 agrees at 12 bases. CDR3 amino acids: CAWRTSGSTDTQYF. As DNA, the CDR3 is TGTGCCTGGAGGACTAGCGGGAGTACAGATACGCAGTATTTT.